The T cell receptor (beta chain) described here comes from a study of blood T cell repertoires in COVID-19. Study details: Italy, Spain and the United States were the sources of the convalescent and acute COVID-19 samples. Nucleic acid was either cDNA or gDNA, and it came from T cells, B-cell-depleted T cells, or PBMCs.

The CDR3 is 14 amino acids. With 4 bases clipped from V and 3 bases from J, the junction kept 5 bases outside the gene matches. Germline-derived CDR1 and CDR2 are SGHRS and YFSETQ. Original handling: For nucleated cells, counts were estimated from reference gene primer amplification. The protocol was immunoSEQ multiplex PCR, while the TCRdb copy is restricted to in-frame clones and leaves out a portion. That table is the source of V, J and clone size, and D and trimming were worked out from the DNA. In the table there are approximately 290,000 clones, 80% to 90% of which are singletons. The sequenced sample consisted of peripheral blood. The clonotype was recovered from a young man with acute or convalescent COVID-19. The chain is built from TRBV5-1 and TRBJ2-7; 9 bases align to TRBD1. Here the CDR3 reads CASSSQTGGYEQYF. In nucleotides, the CDR3 is TGCGCCAGCAGCAGCCAGACAGGGGGCTACGAGCAGTACTTC.